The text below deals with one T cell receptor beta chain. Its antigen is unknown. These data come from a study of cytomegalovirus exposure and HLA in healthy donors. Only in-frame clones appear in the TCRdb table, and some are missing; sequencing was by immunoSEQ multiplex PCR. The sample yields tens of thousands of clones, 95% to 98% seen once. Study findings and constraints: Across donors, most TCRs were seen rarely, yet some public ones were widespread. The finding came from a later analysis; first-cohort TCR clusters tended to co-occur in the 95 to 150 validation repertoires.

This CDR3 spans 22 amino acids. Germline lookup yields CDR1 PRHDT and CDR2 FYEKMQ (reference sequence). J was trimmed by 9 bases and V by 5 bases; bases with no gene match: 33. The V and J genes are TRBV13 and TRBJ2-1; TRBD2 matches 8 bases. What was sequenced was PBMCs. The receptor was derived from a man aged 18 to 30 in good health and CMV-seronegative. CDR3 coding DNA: TGTGCCAGCAGCACCCCCTTCGGGGGACTAGGTTTAAAACTAGGAGTCCCCAGTGAGCAGTTCTTC. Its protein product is CASSTPFGGLGLKLGVPSEQFF.